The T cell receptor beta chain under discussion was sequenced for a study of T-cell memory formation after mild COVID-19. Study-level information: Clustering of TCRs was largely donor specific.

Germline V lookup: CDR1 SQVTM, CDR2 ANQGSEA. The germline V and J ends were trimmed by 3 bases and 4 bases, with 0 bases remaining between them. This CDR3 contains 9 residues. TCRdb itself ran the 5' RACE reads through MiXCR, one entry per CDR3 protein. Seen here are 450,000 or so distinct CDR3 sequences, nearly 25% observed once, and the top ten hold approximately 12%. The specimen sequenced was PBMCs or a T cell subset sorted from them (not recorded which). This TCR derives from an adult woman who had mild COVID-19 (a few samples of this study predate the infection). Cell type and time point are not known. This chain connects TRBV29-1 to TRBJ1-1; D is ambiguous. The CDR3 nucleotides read TGCAGCGTTGACACTGAAGCTTTCTTT. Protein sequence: CSVDTEAFF.